The 9 T cell receptor beta chains below all came from one sample that was sequenced in a study of T cells in women clearing cervical HPV infection. Data came from immunoSEQ multiplex PCR; TCRdb stores just in-frame clones and leaves some out. Here the sample table reports 40,000 or so clones. The sample consisted of blood buffy coat. The receptors stem from a woman between 18 and 69 years old with a cervical HPV16 infection that either progressed to CIN3+ or cleared (not recorded which).

About this clone itself: The CDR3 end is not reached by the read, which stops 3 residues before it; the germline J gene fills it in. This sequence joins TRBV7-7 and TRBJ2-3; 8 bases match TRBD2. CDR1 and CDR2 (germline): SSHAT, FNYEAQ (reference sequence). The trim removed 5 bases at V and 5 bases at J, leaving 9 bases unmatched. CDR3 size: 15 residues. The CDR3 loop reads CASSPTSGGGDTQYF. CDR3 bases read: TGTGCCAGCAGCCCCACAAGCGGGGGAGGAGATACG.

As concerns this clone: The read comes to an end 3 residues before the CDR3 does, leaving the germline J gene to fill in the end. The J gene is TRBJ1-5, the V gene TRBV20-1, with a possible D match to TRBD1 (6 bases). The ends were cut back, 6 bases at V and 2 bases at J, with 11 bases in the middle. This CDR3 is 13 amino acids long. Germline values: CDR1 DFQATT, CDR2 SNEGSKA (reference sequence). CDR3 amino acids: CSAASGGNQPQHF. CDR3 DNA (partial): TGCAGTGCAGCCTCAGGGGGCAATCAGCCC.

As for this clone: The read halts 3 residues ahead of the CDR3 end, with the missing end drawn from the germline J gene. The V gene is TRBV7-9, the J gene TRBJ1-1; unclear D gene. The CDR3 spans 11 residues. CDR1 is SEHNR, CDR2 FQNEAQ, per germline (reference sequence). Between the trimmed V and J ends, which lost 4 bases and 5 bases, there was a span of 5 bases. CDR3 sequence: CASSSPTEAFF. The part of the CDR3 DNA that was read is TGTGCCAGCAGCTCCCCTACTGAA.

In the case of this clone: With the read ending 3 residues before the CDR3 end, the germline J gene is used to fill in that end. The V call is TRBV14, the J call TRBJ1-1; D perhaps matches TRBD1 (6 bases). The length of the CDR3 is 14 residues. Germline V gives CDR1 SGHDN, CDR2 FVKESK. The V and J ends lost 7 bases and 5 bases respectively, with 17 bases between them. Here the CDR3 reads CASTPRGGNTEAFF. CDR3 bases read: TGTGCCAGCACCCCGAGGGGGGGCAATACTGAA. Variable domain in full (rest from reference TRBV14 and TRBJ1-1): EAGVTQFPSHSVIEKGQTVTLRCDPISGHDNLYWYRRVMGKEIKFLLHFVKESKQDESGMPNNRFLAERTGGTYSTLKVQPAELEDSGVYFCASTPRGGNTEAFFGQGTRLTVV.

This clone is labeled medium-sized (0.01 to 0.1%) based on frequency. The read gets to within 3 residues of the CDR3 end, and the germline J gene fills in the rest. The chain links TRBV7-2 to TRBJ2-1, with 8 bases identical to TRBD2. This CDR3 has 15 amino acids. Unmatched junction bases numbered 2, after V lost 2 bases and J lost 2 bases. The germline CDR1 and CDR2 sequences are SGHTA and FQGNSA. The sequenced CDR3 bases are TGTGCCAGCAGCTTACTAGCGGGTACCTACAATGAG. This gives the protein CASSLLAGTYNE. The entire CDR3 reads CASSLLAGTYNEQFF.

Worth noting for this clone: The CDR3 goes on 3 residues after the read ends, and that part is filled in from the germline J gene. V is TRBV20-1 and J is TRBJ1-6; TRBD1 might be the D (6 bases). Between the trimmed V and J ends, which lost 5 bases and 7 bases, there was a span of 15 bases. CDR1 is DFQATT and CDR2 is SNEGSKA in the germline V gene (reference sequence). This CDR3 is built from 14 residues. This CDR3 is CSASAGGANSPLHF. The CDR3 DNA, read in part, is TGCAGTGCTTCCGCCGGGGGGGCAAATTCACCC.

Points on this clone: The sequenced fragment ends 3 residues before the CDR3 boundary, so the rest is inferred from the germline J gene. The gene calls are TRBV18 and TRBJ1-4; TRBD1 matches at 7 bases. Germline CDR1 is KGHSH and CDR2 is LQKENI. The CDR3 consists of 14 residues. The CDR3 bases that were read are TGTGCCAGCTCAATAGACAGGGTCAATTCACCA. Protein sequence: CASSIDRVNSP. The full CDR3 reads CASSIDRVNSPLFF.

Of note for this clone: The CDR3 extends 3 residues past the end of the read, so its final part is completed from the germline J gene. V and J are TRBV5-4 and TRBJ2-7, with D tentatively TRBD2 (7 bases). The CDR3 length is 13 residues. The V gene's germline CDR1 is SGHNT and CDR2 YYREEE (reference sequence). Trimming took off 2 bases at V and 5 bases at J, with 11 bases between the two ends. CDR3 region: CASSFPGGHEQYF. The part of the CDR3 DNA that was read is TGTGCCAGCAGCTTTCCGGGGGGCCACGAG. The full variable domain, completed using reference TRBV5-4 and TRBJ2-7, is ETGVTQSPTHLIKTRGQQVTLRCSSQSGHNTVSWYQQALGQGPQFIFQYYREEENGRGNFPPRFSGLQFPNYSSELNVNALELDDSALYLCASSFPGGHEQYFGPGTRLTVT.

A remark on this clone: The sequenced fragment ends 3 residues before the CDR3 boundary, so the rest is inferred from the germline J gene. This sequence joins TRBV19 and TRBJ1-2, with TRBD1 matching over 8 bases. The CDR3 length is 15 residues. The germline CDR1 and CDR2 sequences are LNHDA and SQIVND (reference sequence). The DNA read from the CDR3 is TGTGCCAGTAGTCCCGGACAGGGAGGTAGGAATGAC. Its protein product is CASSPGQGGRND. The complete CDR3 protein is CASSPGQGGRNDYTF.